Listed below are T cell receptor beta chains from one sample, sequenced in a study of T cells in Graves' hyperthyroidism and ophthalmopathy. TCRdb re-called the multiplex PCR reads with MiXCR, one entry per CDR3 protein. The table has roughly 840,000 distinct CDR3 sequences, roughly 40% seen once. Input material: blood. All receptors derive from a man aged 18 to 30 with Graves' hyperthyroidism. Each CDR3 is given with its conserved first and last residue. A D gene is named only where the DNA matches it firmly. Part of the rows lack a size; the others show once, few, many or a class for expanded clones.

CDR3nt | CDR3aa | j_gene | abundance | d_gene | v_gene
TGCGCCAGTTCGAACGAGCGGGGGCTCTACGAGCAGTACTTC | CASSNERGLYEQYF | TRBJ2-7 | many | TRBD2 | TRBV10-2
TGTGCCAGCAGCACGGGACAGGGGGTAAACGAGCAGTACTTC | CASSTGQGVNEQYF | TRBJ2-7 | many | TRBD1 | TRBV7-9
TGTGCCAGCAGCCCTATATCGGGGGAAGCTTTCTTT | CASSPISGEAFF | TRBJ1-1 | many | - | TRBV2
TGTGCCAGCAGCTTTTCCGGGACAGGGGTGCGTAATTCACCCCTCCACTTT | CASSFSGTGVRNSPLHF | TRBJ1-6 | - | TRBD1 | TRBV7-2
TGTGCCAGTAGTTCTGTAGGCGTAACCGGGGAGCTGTTTTTT | CASSSVGVTGELFF | TRBJ2-2 | - | - | TRBV19
TGTGCCAGCAGCTCAGTCGCGGGACCTTTCTACGAGCAGTACTTC | CASSSVAGPFYEQYF | TRBJ2-7 | once | - | TRBV7-2
TGTGCCAGCAGCGTACAGGGGGCAAGCCAAGAGACCCAGTACTTC | CASSVQGASQETQYF | TRBJ2-5 | few | TRBD1 | TRBV9
TGCAGTGCTAGCCTTGCGGTAGCGGGACACCAAGAGACCCAGTACTTC | CSASLAVAGHQETQYF | TRBJ2-5 | few | TRBD2 | TRBV20-1
TGTGCCAGCAGCGTAGGGGACAGGCCCTTGGGCCCAGAGACCCAGTACTTC | CASSVGDRPLGPETQYF | TRBJ2-5 | - | TRBD1 | TRBV9
TGTGCCAGCAGCTTAGATCTGAAGGGAGAAGCTTTCTTT | CASSLDLKGEAFF | TRBJ1-1 | once | - | TRBV7-2
TGCAGCGTTGAGGGGACGAGAGCCTACGAGCAGTACTTC | CSVEGTRAYEQYF | TRBJ2-7 | many | - | TRBV29-1
TGTGCCAGCGGGGGGAACAATCAGCCCCAGCATTTT | CASGGNNQPQHF | TRBJ1-5 | many | - | TRBV19
TGCGCCAGCAGCCAACTGCCGGTGGACACTGAAGCTTTCTTT | CASSQLPVDTEAFF | TRBJ1-1 | - | - | TRBV7-9
TGTGCCAGTGCGAGAACACGAAGGGAAAAACTGTTTTTT | CASARTRREKLFF | TRBJ1-4 | - | - | TRBV6-5
TGTGCCAGCAGCGCCGAACTAGCGGGGGGCTACGAGCAGTACTTC | CASSAELAGGYEQYF | TRBJ2-7 | - | TRBD2 | TRBV9
TGTGCCAGCAGCTACTGGGACAGAATCTACGAGCAGTACTTC | CASSYWDRIYEQYF | TRBJ2-7 | - | TRBD1 | TRBV7-2
TGTGCCAGCACTACAAGTCTGGGCTCTGGAAACACCTTC | CASTTSLGSGNTF | TRBJ1-2 | - | - | TRBV7-2
TGCGCCAGCAGCTTGGCCGTGCAGGGTGGCAGCTACGAGCAGTACTTC | CASSLAVQGGSYEQYF | TRBJ2-7 | - | - | TRBV5-1
TGCAGCGTAACTACAGGTGGCACTGAAGCTTTCTTT | CSVTTGGTEAFF | TRBJ1-1 | many | - | TRBV29-1
TGTGCCAGCAGTCAGGACAGGATCTCGTACGAGCAGTACTTC | CASSQDRISYEQYF | TRBJ2-7 | few | TRBD1 | TRBV5-5
TGTGCCAGCAGACTCGGACAGGGGGGCGAAAAACTGTTTTTT | CASRLGQGGEKLFF | TRBJ1-4 | - | TRBD1 | TRBV12-3/TRBV12-4
TGTGCCAGCGGCCTATGGCCCCAGCATTTT | CASGLWPQHF | TRBJ1-5 | few | - | TRBV6-5
TGTGCCAGCAGCTCTGGGACAATAAACACCGGGGAGCTGTTTTTT | CASSSGTINTGELFF | TRBJ2-2 | - | - | TRBV2
TGTGCCAGCAGTTTAAGCCGGAAACTGTTTTTT | CASSLSRKLFF | TRBJ1-4 | - | - | TRBV2
TGTGCCAGCAAAAGCGGACTAGCGGGAATCTACGAGCAGTACTTC | CASKSGLAGIYEQYF | TRBJ2-7 | few | TRBD2 | TRBV2
TGTGCCAGCAGCCTACGAAGTGGGGATAGGGAGCAGTACTTC | CASSLRSGDREQYF | TRBJ2-7 | - | - | TRBV7-2
TGTGCCACCAGTCCCACCGCAGGGGACATTTCCTACGAGCAGTACTTC | CATSPTAGDISYEQYF | TRBJ2-7 | few | - | TRBV24-1
TGCAGCTTGGAGGGGGTATTCGCCTATGGCTACACCTTC | CSLEGVFAYGYTF | TRBJ1-2 | once | - | TRBV29-1
TGTGCCAGCAGCGACAGACCCGAGGGGGAGCAGTACTTC | CASSDRPEGEQYF | TRBJ2-7 | - | - | TRBV7-3
TGTGCCAGCAGTCCAACTAGCGGACCGGAGGGGCGGGAGCTGTTTTTT | CASSPTSGPEGRELFF | TRBJ2-2 | - | TRBD2 | TRBV7-9
TGTGCCATCAGTCCATACCAGGGGGCGGTCAACGAGCAGTACTTC | CAISPYQGAVNEQYF | TRBJ2-7 | many | TRBD1 | TRBV10-3
TGCGCCAGCAGCCCGGGACAGGGATCGGGCGAGCAGTACTTC | CASSPGQGSGEQYF | TRBJ2-7 | - | TRBD1 | TRBV5-1
TGTGCCAGCAGCTCGGGGGGCGACCACCAAGAGACCCAGTACTTC | CASSSGGDHQETQYF | TRBJ2-5 | - | - | TRBV7-2
TGCAGTGCTCCTCACCCAGGCCGATACGAGCAGTACTTC | CSAPHPGRYEQYF | TRBJ2-7 | many | - | TRBV20-1
TGTGCCAGCAGCCCTAACACGGACAGGGGACAAGAGACCCAGTACTTC | CASSPNTDRGQETQYF | TRBJ2-5 | - | TRBD1 | TRBV7-9
TGTGCCAGCAGCTTAGCGCACCGGGACAGGGGTGGTCAGCCCCAGCATTTT | CASSLAHRDRGGQPQHF | TRBJ1-5 | - | TRBD1 | TRBV7-8
TGCGCCAGCAGCTTAGGCCTTCTGGAGACCCAGTACTTC | CASSLGLLETQYF | TRBJ2-5 | few | - | TRBV5-1
TGTGCCAGCAGCGTAATGGTAGGGGCTTCCCAAGAGACCCAGTACTTC | CASSVMVGASQETQYF | TRBJ2-5 | few | - | TRBV9
TGTGCCAGCAGTCACCGGGACAGACCGTCCTACGAGCAGTACTTC | CASSHRDRPSYEQYF | TRBJ2-7 | few | TRBD1 | TRBV13
TGTGCCAGTAGTCACTTCGAGGAGCGGGGTGACGAGCAGTACTTC | CASSHFEERGDEQYF | TRBJ2-7 | - | TRBD2 | TRBV12-3/TRBV12-4
TGTGCCAGCGTTGTCCTCGCGATGAGGGGTTACCCCTACGAGCAGTACTTC | CASVVLAMRGYPYEQYF | TRBJ2-7 | once | - | TRBV25-1
TGTGCCAGCAGTACCGATCCGGGACTCCCCAAAGAGACCCAGTACTTC | CASSTDPGLPKETQYF | TRBJ2-5 | - | - | TRBV7-9
TGTGCCAGCAGTGAAGGGGAACAGGCGCGAACCGGGGAGCTGTTTTTT | CASSEGEQARTGELFF | TRBJ2-2 | - | - | TRBV2
TGTGCCAGCAGCCAAGAATCCCAGTACTTC | CASSQESQYF | TRBJ2-5 | few | - | TRBV9
TGTGCCAGCAGCTTAGAGCCCTTAATGAACACTGAAGCTTTCTTT | CASSLEPLMNTEAFF | TRBJ1-1 | many | - | TRBV7-9
TGCAGTGCCTTTGACAGACGAGGCTACACCTTC | CSAFDRRGYTF | TRBJ1-2 | many | - | TRBV20-1
TGTGCCAGCAGGCTTGGACAGCAGCGGGTTTTCTTT | CASRLGQQRVFF | TRBJ1-1 | many | - | TRBV2
TGTGCCAGCAGCGGGAGGGGGGGCGCAAACTACGAGCAGTACTTC | CASSGRGGANYEQYF | TRBJ2-7 | many | - | TRBV7-9
TGCGCCAGCTCCGCGATAGGGAAAAGGGAGCAGTACTTC | CASSAIGKREQYF | TRBJ2-7 | few | - | TRBV5-1
TGTGCCAGCAGCTTAGCTGACAATCAAAAACTGTTTTTT | CASSLADNQKLFF | TRBJ1-4 | many | - | TRBV7-2
TGCGCCAGCAGCCAAGAGGGGGGAGGCGTCACTGAAGCTTTCTTT | CASSQEGGGVTEAFF | TRBJ1-1 | - | - | TRBV5-1
TGTGCCAGCAGCTTAGCGCTAAGCCGGGGTAATAATGAAAAACTGTTTTTT | CASSLALSRGNNEKLFF | TRBJ1-4 | few | - | TRBV7-9
TGTGCCAGCAGCTTCGGCCGAAGACCTCTCAGGGGAGATGATTACGAGCAGTACTTC | CASSFGRRPLRGDDYEQYF | TRBJ2-7 | few | - | TRBV7-8
TGTGCCAGCAGCTCCGACACCTTGGGTGGAAACGAGCAGTACTTC | CASSSDTLGGNEQYF | TRBJ2-7 | - | - | TRBV7-9
TGCGCCAGCAGCCAAGATAGACAGACAGTGCTGTTTTTT | CASSQDRQTVLFF | TRBJ2-2 | - | - | TRBV7-9